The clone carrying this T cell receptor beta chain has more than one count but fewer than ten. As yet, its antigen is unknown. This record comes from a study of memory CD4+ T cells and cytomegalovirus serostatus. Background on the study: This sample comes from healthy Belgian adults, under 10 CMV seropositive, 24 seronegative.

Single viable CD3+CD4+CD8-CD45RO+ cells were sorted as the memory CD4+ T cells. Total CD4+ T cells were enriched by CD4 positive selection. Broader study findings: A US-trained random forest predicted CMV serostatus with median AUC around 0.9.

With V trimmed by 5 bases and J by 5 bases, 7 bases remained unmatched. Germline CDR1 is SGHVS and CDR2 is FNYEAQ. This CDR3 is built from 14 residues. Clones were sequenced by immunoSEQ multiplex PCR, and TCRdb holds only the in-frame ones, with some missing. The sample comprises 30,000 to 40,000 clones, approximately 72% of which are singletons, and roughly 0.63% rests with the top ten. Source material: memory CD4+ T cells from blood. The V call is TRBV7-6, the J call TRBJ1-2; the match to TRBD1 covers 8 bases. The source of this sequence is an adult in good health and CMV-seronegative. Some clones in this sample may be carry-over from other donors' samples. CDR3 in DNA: TGTGCCAGCAGCCCTGGACAGGGCGGGTATGGCTACACCTTC. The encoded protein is CASSPGQGGYGYTF.